These T cell receptor beta chains were read from a single sample in a study of shared clonotypes between healthy human individuals. The method was immunoSEQ multiplex PCR; TCRdb's version includes in-frame clones alone and lacks a portion of them. The table includes about 710,000 clones, around 73% detected once. Sample: memory CD4+ T cells sorted from blood. The origin of the receptors is a woman aged 25 to 39 in good health. The CDR3 runs from the conserved cysteine through the conserved F or W. Fields, in order: CDR3 protein, CDR3 DNA, V gene, D gene, clone size, J gene. A D gene is named only where the DNA matches it firmly. For some rows the clone size is stated as once, few or many, or as a class when expanded; others skip it.

CASSITMNTEAFF | TGTGCCAGTAGTATAACCATGAACACTGAAGCTTTCTTT | TRBV19 | - | - | TRBJ1-1
CASSSGLAGDNEQFF | TGCGCCAGCAGCAGCGGACTAGCGGGCGACAATGAGCAGTTCTTC | TRBV10-1 | TRBD2 | - | TRBJ2-1
CASSYSIGETQYF | TGTGCCAGCAGTTACTCGATAGGGGAGACCCAGTACTTC | TRBV6-5 | - | once | TRBJ2-5
CASSPWEAASYNEQFF | TGTGCCAGCAGCCCCTGGGAGGCAGCCTCCTACAATGAGCAGTTCTTC | TRBV7-2 | - | - | TRBJ2-1
CASRAGPYNEQFF | TGCGCCAGCAGAGCAGGGCCCTACAATGAGCAGTTCTTC | TRBV10-1 | - | - | TRBJ2-1
CASKITGVFYEQYF | TGTGCCAGCAAAATTACGGGAGTCTTCTACGAGCAGTACTTC | TRBV6-1 | - | many | TRBJ2-7
CASSVALGAQYF | TGTGCCAGCAGCGTTGCCTTGGGGGCGCAGTATTTT | TRBV7-8 | - | once | TRBJ2-3
CASSTGPNTGELFF | TGTGCCAGCAGCACCGGGCCCAACACCGGGGAGCTGTTTTTT | TRBV9 | - | few | TRBJ2-2
CASSESASGSGRTQYF | TGTGCCAGCAGTGAGTCGGCTAGCGGGAGTGGTCGTACGCAGTATTTT | TRBV2 | TRBD2 | many | TRBJ2-3
CASTLIAGDEQYF | TGTGCCAGCACCTTAATAGCAGGCGACGAGCAGTACTTC | TRBV7-2 | - | - | TRBJ2-7
CASSEAVRGAYNEQFF | TGTGCCAGCAGTGAAGCCGTCCGGGGTGCATACAATGAGCAGTTCTTC | TRBV6-1 | - | - | TRBJ2-1
CASRLYREGDF | TGTGCCAGCAGGCTATACAGGGAAGGGGACTTC | TRBV2 | - | few | TRBJ2-4
CASSPRGEEQYF | TGTGCCAGCAGTCCCCGGGGGGAAGAGCAGTACTTC | TRBV27 | TRBD2 | - | TRBJ2-7
CASSYAGSGANEKLFF | TGTGCCAGCAGTTACGCAGGGAGTGGGGCTAATGAAAAACTGTTTTTT | TRBV6-5 | - | once | TRBJ1-4
CASSFLAGHNQPQHF | - | TRBV28 | - | - | TRBJ1-5
CASRSPGRTEAFF | TGTGCCAGCAGATCACCGGGGAGGACTGAAGCTTTCTTT | TRBV28 | - | - | TRBJ1-1
CASSYSRALRTEAFF | TGTGCCAGCAGTTACTCAAGGGCCCTTAGGACTGAAGCTTTCTTT | TRBV6-5 | - | - | TRBJ1-1
CASSLRTGAGETQYF | TGTGCCAGCAGCTTGCGGACAGGAGCCGGAGAGACCCAGTACTTC | TRBV5-8 | TRBD1 | - | TRBJ2-5
CASSYNNRGSSYEQYF | TGTGCCAGCAGTTACAATAACAGGGGGTCCTCCTACGAGCAGTACTTC | TRBV6-5 | TRBD1 | - | TRBJ2-7
CASRNLGDWQPQHF | TGCGCCAGCAGGAACCTGGGGGACTGGCAGCCCCAGCATTTT | TRBV10-2 | - | few | TRBJ1-5
CASSLSSGSYNEQFF | TGCGCCAGCAGCCTATCTAGCGGGAGTTACAATGAGCAGTTCTTC | TRBV5-1 | TRBD2 | - | TRBJ2-1
CASSPASPGGETQYF | TGTGCCAGCAGCCCGGCGTCCCCCGGGGGAGAGACCCAGTACTTC | TRBV7-9 | - | - | TRBJ2-5
CASSLGSNTGELFF | TGCGCCAGCAGCTTGGGGTCGAACACCGGGGAGCTGTTTTTT | TRBV5-1 | - | - | TRBJ2-2
CASSLQGGLSNEKLFF | TGTGCCAGCAGTCTCCAGGGAGGTCTATCTAATGAAAAACTGTTTTTT | TRBV28 | - | - | TRBJ1-4
CVSSTLAGTLDEQFF | TGCGTCAGCAGCACCCTAGCGGGAACCCTGGATGAGCAGTTCTTC | TRBV4-1 | TRBD2 | - | TRBJ2-1
CATSSQRNFTSGRNNEQFF | TGTGCCACCAGCAGCCAGCGGAATTTTACTAGCGGCCGTAACAATGAGCAGTTCTTC | TRBV15 | TRBD2 | - | TRBJ2-1
CASSIRDVSGRKTQYF | TGTGCCAGTAGTATCCGCGATGTTAGCGGGAGGAAGACCCAGTACTTC | TRBV19 | TRBD2 | - | TRBJ2-5
CASSRAPYNEQFF | TGTGCCAGCAGCCGAGCCCCCTACAATGAGCAGTTCTTC | TRBV11-3 | - | - | TRBJ2-1
CASSRSLDRIDNEQFF | TGTGCCAGTAGTAGGAGTTTGGACAGAATCGACAATGAGCAGTTCTTC | TRBV19 | - | - | TRBJ2-1
CAWSRQLMNTEAFF | TGTGCCTGGAGCAGACAGCTAATGAACACTGAAGCTTTCTTT | TRBV30 | - | - | TRBJ1-1
CASSPPRASLETQYF | TGTGCCAGCAGCCCACCTCGGGCTAGTTTAGAGACCCAGTACTTC | TRBV11-2 | - | - | TRBJ2-5
CASSFAGERREQYF | TGTGCCAGCAGCTTCGCGGGAGAGCGGCGCGAGCAGTACTTC | TRBV7-8 | TRBD2 | - | TRBJ2-7
CATMGGRALREQFF | TGTGCCACCATGGGCGGGAGGGCCTTACGGGAGCAGTTCTTC | TRBV27 | TRBD2 | - | TRBJ2-1
CASSPQGSGNTIYF | TGCGCCAGCAGCCCTCAGGGTTCTGGAAACACCATATATTTT | TRBV5-1 | - | - | TRBJ1-3
CASSLAGNEQFF | TGTGCCAGCAGCTTAGCTGGCAATGAGCAGTTCTTC | TRBV11-2 | - | - | TRBJ2-1
CASSLYGDNYGYTF | TGTGCCAGCAGTTTATACGGGGATAACTATGGCTACACCTTC | TRBV28 | - | - | TRBJ1-2
CASRNRAVTGELFF | TGTGCCAGTAGAAACAGGGCAGTCACCGGGGAGCTGTTTTTT | TRBV19 | - | - | TRBJ2-2
CASSILWTGRTDTQYF | TGTGCCAGCAGCATCCTTTGGACAGGGAGGACAGATACGCAGTATTTT | TRBV7-9 | TRBD1 | - | TRBJ2-3
CAQAGAGFYEQYF | TGTGCCCAGGCCGGAGCGGGGTTCTACGAGCAGTACTTC | TRBV30 | TRBD2 | few | TRBJ2-7
CSVADRENEKLFF | TGCAGCGTTGCGGACAGGGAGAATGAAAAACTGTTTTTT | TRBV29-1 | TRBD1 | - | TRBJ1-4
CASKLQTVDIQYF | TGTGCCAGCAAACTCCAGACGGTGGACATTCAGTACTTC | TRBV2 | - | few | TRBJ2-4
CASSTRAGRENGYTF | TGTGCCAGTAGTACCAGGGCAGGGCGCGAAAATGGCTACACCTTC | TRBV19 | - | - | TRBJ1-2
CASSLDGAGNQPQHF | TGCGCCAGCAGCTTGGATGGGGCCGGGAATCAGCCCCAGCATTTT | TRBV5-1 | - | - | TRBJ1-5
CASRTGTGTYEQYF | TGTGCCAGCAGGACCGGGACAGGGACCTACGAGCAGTACTTC | TRBV6-6 | TRBD1 | - | TRBJ2-7
CASSLRRIAVRVNNEQFF | TGTGCCAGCAGCTTGCGGAGGATCGCCGTCCGGGTGAACAATGAGCAGTTCTTC | TRBV5-6 | - | - | TRBJ2-1
CASRAFAGGPYEQYF | TGTGCCAGCAGGGCCTTTGCGGGAGGGCCCTACGAGCAGTACTTC | TRBV6-5 | TRBD2 | - | TRBJ2-7
CASSWRQGVSSYEQYF | TGTGCCAGCAGCTGGAGACAGGGGGTCAGCTCCTACGAGCAGTACTTC | TRBV7-9 | TRBD1 | - | TRBJ2-7
CASSLNRRREQYF | TGTGCCAGCAGTTTAAATCGGAGGCGGGAGCAGTACTTC | TRBV27 | - | - | TRBJ2-7
CASSIRGVTGELFF | TGTGCCAGTAGTATTCGGGGGGTCACCGGGGAGCTGTTTTTT | TRBV19 | TRBD2 | - | TRBJ2-2
CASSTAWAGLSFIYF | TGTGCCAGTTCTACGGCCTGGGCAGGGTTGTCTTTCATATATTTT | TRBV6-1 | - | - | TRBJ1-3
CASSLGQDVDEQYF | TGCGCCAGCAGCTTGGGGCAGGACGTAGACGAGCAGTACTTC | TRBV5-1 | - | few | TRBJ2-7
CASSPGSSGDEKLFF | TGTGCCAGCAGCCCCGGGTCCTCAGGGGACGAAAAACTGTTTTTT | TRBV28 | - | few | TRBJ1-4
CASSWSDYEQYF | TGTGCCAGCAGTTGGTCGGATTACGAGCAGTACTTC | TRBV28 | - | - | TRBJ2-7